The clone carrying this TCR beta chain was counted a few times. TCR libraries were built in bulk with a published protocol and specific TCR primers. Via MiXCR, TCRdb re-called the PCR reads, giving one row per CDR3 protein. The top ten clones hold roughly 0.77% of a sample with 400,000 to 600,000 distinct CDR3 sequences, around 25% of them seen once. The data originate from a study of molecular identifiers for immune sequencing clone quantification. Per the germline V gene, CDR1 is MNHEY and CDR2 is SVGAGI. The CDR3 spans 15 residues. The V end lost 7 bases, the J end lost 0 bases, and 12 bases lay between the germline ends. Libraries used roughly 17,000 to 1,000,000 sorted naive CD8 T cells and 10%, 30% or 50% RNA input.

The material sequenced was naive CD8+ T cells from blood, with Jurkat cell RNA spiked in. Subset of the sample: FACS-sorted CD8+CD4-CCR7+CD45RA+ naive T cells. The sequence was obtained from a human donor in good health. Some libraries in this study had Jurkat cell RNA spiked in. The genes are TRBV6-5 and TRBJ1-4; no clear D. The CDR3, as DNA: TGTGCCAGCACTCCCCTCGCTGCAACTAATGAAAAACTGTTTTTT. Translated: CASTPLAATNEKLFF.